This note documents a single T cell receptor beta chain sequence. Time point described: peripheral blood 6 weeks after treatment start. All patients handed over anywhere from 1 to 8 samples, pretreatment and on-treatment. This sample is drawn from a study of PD-L1 blockade in urothelial cancer. As for the study in general: Typically, measured as a median, blood samples had over 120,000 T cells.

The V end was cut by 3 bases, the J end by 7 bases, with 22 bases between. CDR1 is SGHDT, CDR2 YYEEEE, per germline. The CDR3 has 16 amino acids. Produced via immunoSEQ multiplex PCR; TCRdb's table is partial and in-frame only. The sample holds around 41,000 clones, 83% seen once. The clonotype comes from a man aged 55 to 70 with urothelial cancer. This material consisted of PBMCs, taken around atezolizumab (anti-PD-L1) treatment. The genes are TRBV5-6 and TRBJ1-1; possibly TRBD1 for D (5 bases). This chain's CDR3 is CASSSILGAGRVEAFF. As DNA, the CDR3 is TGTGCCAGCAGCTCAATTCTAGGGGCAGGAAGGGTTGAAGCTTTCTTT.